The 30 T cell receptor beta chains listed next were all sequenced from one sample in a study of molecular identifiers for immune sequencing clone quantification. Each CDR3 protein gets one entry after TCRdb re-called the PCR reads with MiXCR. This sample yields just under 650,000 distinct CDR3 sequences, of which less than 20% are seen a single time; 0.7% to 1% belongs to the top ten. The sample consisted of naive CD8+ T cells from blood, with Jurkat cell RNA spiked in. Subset meaning: FACS-sorted CD8+CD4-CCR7+CD45RA+ naive T cells. The receptors were sampled from a human donor in good health. Some libraries in this study had Jurkat cell RNA spiked in.

This clonotype was picked up many times. The chain is built from TRBV6-2 or TRBV6-3 and TRBJ2-3, with 9 bases lining up with TRBD1. From germline, CDR1 is MNHEY and CDR2 SVGEGT. The CDR3 totals 18 residues. V lost 2 bases and J lost 2; bases outside the gene matches: 11. CDR3 sequence (DNA): TGTGCCAGCAGTTACCGGGACAGGGTCCTTCTCTCCACAGATACGCAGTATTTT. As protein: CASSYRDRVLLSTDTQYF.

V gene TRBV14 combines with J gene TRBJ2-7; D is ambiguous. CDR3 size: 12 residues. Germline V gives CDR1 SGHDN, CDR2 FVKESK. Deletions cut 0 bases from V and 6 bases from J, with 6 bases between. Here the CDR3 DNA reads TGTGCCAGCAGCCAAGAAACATCCGAGCAGTACTTC. Amino acid sequence: CASSQETSEQYF.

This clonotype was counted ten times or more. The chain has TRBV3-1 and TRBJ2-6, with 7 nucleotides matching TRBD2. The CDR3 runs 19 residues. J lost 3 bases, V lost 0 bases, and 11 bases had no gene match. Germline values: CDR1 LGHDT, CDR2 YNNKEL (reference sequence). The CDR3 DNA sequence: TGTGCCAGCAGCCAAGAGGCTGGCGGGAGCGTTCGTGGGGCCAACGTCCTGACTTTC. Translation gives CASSQEAGGSVRGANVLTF. The full variable domain, completed using reference TRBV3-1 and TRBJ2-6, is DTAVSQTPKYLVTQMGNDKSIKCEQNLGHDTMYWYKQDSKKFLKIMFSYNNKELIINETVPNRFSPKSPDKAHLNLHINSLELGDSAVYFCASSQEAGGSVRGANVLTFGAGSRLTVL.

At least ten counts were recorded for this clonotype. V gene TRBV5-1 combines with J gene TRBJ2-7; 9 positions agree with TRBD1. Germline CDR1 and CDR2: SGHRS and YFSETQ. The CDR3 runs to 15 residues. V lost 2 bases to trimming and J lost 6 bases; unmatched junction nucleotides: 9. This CDR3 reads CASSFSWEGQGEQYF. CDR3 DNA sequence: TGCGCCAGCAGCTTTTCTTGGGAGGGACAGGGCGAGCAGTACTTC.

This clonotype has more than one count but fewer than ten. V and J are TRBV30 and TRBJ1-2; no clear D. The CDR3 is 13 residues long. Trimming took off 0 bases at V and 4 bases at J, with 9 bases between the two ends. Germline CDR1 and CDR2: GTSNPN and SVGIG (reference sequence). CDR3 loop: CAWSVSDFYGYTF. DNA for the CDR3: TGTGCCTGGAGTGTATCGGACTTCTATGGCTACACCTTC.

This clonotype came up many times. This sequence joins TRBV2 and TRBJ1-5, with no clear D. Trimming took off 8 bases at V and 0 bases at J, with 11 bases between the two ends. Germline V lookup: CDR1 SNHLY, CDR2 FYNNEI. This CDR3 region has 14 residues. The CDR3 here is CASESGISNQPQHF. In nucleotides, the CDR3 is TGTGCCAGCGAGTCGGGGATTAGCAATCAGCCCCAGCATTTT.

This chain connects TRBV3-1 to TRBJ1-1; TRBD1 matches 9 bases. V gave up 0 bases and J gave up 1 base; unmatched junction bases: 9. The CDR3 is made up of 18 amino acids. CDR1 is LGHDT and CDR2 is YNNKEL in the germline V gene (reference sequence). The CDR3 loop is CASSQDWDRELRNTEAFF. The CDR3 DNA follows: TGTGCCAGCAGCCAAGACTGGGACAGGGAGTTAAGGAACACTGAAGCTTTCTTT.

As regards this clonotype: A much more abundant neighbour one base away suggests this may be a read error. This chain joins TRBV7-9 and TRBJ2-4; D is uncertain. Germline lookup yields CDR1 SEHNR and CDR2 FQNEAQ (reference sequence). The CDR3 loop spans 15 amino acids. In nucleotides, the CDR3 is TGTGTCAGCAGCTCGGACGGTTTAGCCAAAAACATTCAGTACTTC. It encodes CVSSSDGLAKNIQYF.

This clonotype was observed many times. The rearrangement links TRBV5-6 to TRBJ2-7; 11 nucleotides agree with TRBD2. CDR3 length: 16 amino acids. J lost 4 bases, V lost 0 bases, and 6 bases had no gene match. Germline V gene data show CDR1 as SGHDT and CDR2 as YYEEEE. The CDR3 DNA follows: TGTGCCAGCAGCTTGGAGGGACTAGCGGATCATTACGAGCAGTACTTC. Translation: CASSLEGLADHYEQYF.

This clonotype has ten or more counts. This rearrangement joins TRBV6-2 or TRBV6-3 to TRBJ1-1; the D is unclear. Trimming cost V 5 bases and J 8 bases, with 9 bases left between them. This CDR3 has 11 amino acids. From germline, CDR1 is MNHEY and CDR2 SVGEGT. The CDR3 here is CASSQGQEAFF. In DNA, the CDR3 is TGTGCCAGCAGTCAAGGTCAGGAAGCTTTCTTT.

As concerns this clonotype: The conserved final phenylalanine or tryptophan is absent from the CDR3, which likely points to a read error. This sequence joins TRBV27 and TRBJ2-5, with 9 bases that match TRBD2. Germline V gene data show CDR1 as MNHEY and CDR2 as SMNVEV (reference sequence). V dropped 6 bases and J dropped 4; count of bases not matched to a gene: 9. There are 15 residues in the CDR3. The CDR3 reads CASSFGGRARETQYL. The CDR3 DNA follows: TGTGCCAGCAGCTTTGGCGGGAGGGCCCGAGAGACCCAGTACCTC.

This clonotype was seen more than once but under ten times. The J gene is TRBJ1-4, the V gene TRBV6-2 or TRBV6-3; D gene uncertain. The germline CDR1 and CDR2 sequences are MNHEY and SVGEGT. Trimming shortened V by 0 bases and J by 5 bases, and 10 bases separated the two germline ends. The CDR3 covers 15 residues. This chain's CDR3 is CASSYSQVVNEKLFF. CDR3 DNA sequence: TGTGCCAGCAGTTACTCGCAGGTGGTCAATGAAAAACTGTTTTTT.

Points on this clonotype: A single base separates this from a much larger clone, so it may be a read error. The V gene is TRBV10-3, the J gene TRBJ1-2, with D unclear. CDR3 length: 15 amino acids. CDR1 and CDR2 from the germline V gene are ENHRY and SYGVKD. CDR3 DNA sequence: TGTGTCATCAGTGAGTCGATACGGTCAAACTATGGCTACACCTTC. Its protein is CVISESIRSNYGYTF.

This clonotype occurred a few times. J is TRBJ2-7 and V is TRBV28, with 7 bases lining up with TRBD1. The trim removed 3 bases at V and 6 bases at J, leaving 11 bases unmatched. The CDR3 extends over 15 amino acids. Germline V gene sequence: CDR1 MDHEN, CDR2 SYDVKM. The chain's CDR3 is CASSFPGRGYAEQYF. In DNA, the CDR3 is TGTGCCAGCAGTTTTCCTGGCAGGGGGTACGCCGAGCAGTACTTC. The variable domain in full, with the rest retrieved from reference TRBV28 and TRBJ2-7, is DVKVTQSSRYLVKRTGEKVFLECVQDMDHENMFWYRQDPGLGLRLIYFSYDVKMKEKGDIPEGYSVSREKKERFSLILESASTNQTSMYLCASSFPGRGYAEQYFGPGTRLTVT.

The sample holds a few counts of this clonotype. The CDR3 DNA reads TGTGCCAGCAGCAGAACCACCCTTGGGGTGTATAATTCACCCCTCCACTTT. Its translation: CASSRTTLGVYNSPLHF. V and J are TRBV27 and TRBJ1-6, with D unclear. From germline, CDR1 is MNHEY and CDR2 SMNVEV (reference sequence). V gave up 6 bases and J gave up 4 bases, with 19 bases separating them. The CDR3 runs to 17 residues.

This clonotype has a count of ten or more. The gene calls are TRBV12-3 or TRBV12-4 and TRBJ1-5; D remains unclear. V was cut by 4 bases and J by 3 bases, with 7 bases left in between. There are 13 residues in the CDR3. The CDR3 nucleotides read TGTGCCAGCAGTTGGGGATACAATCAGCCCCAGCATTTT. It translates to CASSWGYNQPQHF.

There are many counts of this clonotype. The V and J genes are TRBV28 and TRBJ2-5, with D possibly being TRBD2 (6 bases). CDR3 size: 14 residues. The germline CDR1 and CDR2 sequences are MDHEN and SYDVKM. Trimming cost V 6 bases and J 6 bases, with 17 bases left between them. CDR3 nucleotides: TGTGCCAGCAGCCCTCCCGGGGGAGACAAGACCCAGTACTTC. Residues: CASSPPGGDKTQYF.

The chain carries TRBV6-1 and TRBJ2-2, with D unresolved. The V and J ends lost 6 bases and 3 bases respectively, with 20 bases between them. The CDR3 totals 17 residues. Germline V gene data show CDR1 as MNHNS and CDR2 as SASEGT. The CDR3 coding sequence is TGTGCCAGCAGCGAGTGGACCGAGACGGATCACACCGGGGAGCTGTTTTTT. Encoded protein: CASSEWTETDHTGELFF.

Only a few counts were recorded for this clonotype. The chain joins TRBV11-2 to TRBJ2-1, with 8 bases matching TRBD2. J lost 4 bases, V lost 5 bases, and 19 bases had no gene match. Germline loops: CDR1 SGHAT, CDR2 FQNNGV. The CDR3 loop spans 19 amino acids. DNA of the CDR3: TGTGCCAGCAGCCCCCCGGGACTAGGCCTTCTTCACGGGTACAATGAGCAGTTCTTC. Translation: CASSPPGLGLLHGYNEQFF.

For this clonotype: With a much larger clone just one base away, this may be a read error. The chain couples TRBV13 to TRBJ1-1, with TRBD1 identical over 8 bases. The germline gives CDR1 PRHDT, CDR2 FYEKMQ (reference sequence). The CDR3 consists of 15 residues. V trimming: 5 bases; J trimming: 5 bases; junction bases outside the gene matches: 10. CDR3 sequence: CASSTLGQGETEAFF. For the CDR3, the DNA is TGTGCCAGCAGCACGCTCGGACAGGGTGAAACTGAAGCTTTCTTT.

This clonotype was seen repeatedly, ten times or more. This chain uses TRBV6-6 with TRBJ2-3; D unresolved. The CDR3 loop spans 14 amino acids. From germline, CDR1 is MNHNY and CDR2 SVGAGI (reference sequence). The V gene lost 6 bases and the J gene lost 2 bases, with 12 bases spanning the gap. The CDR3 protein is CASSPSVTTDTQYF. The CDR3 DNA reads as TGTGCCAGCAGCCCCTCCGTAACCACAGATACGCAGTATTTT.

On this clonotype: This clone may be a read error of a much larger clone one base away. V and J are TRBV20-1 and TRBJ2-5; TRBD1 matches at 8 bases. The CDR3 runs 19 residues. V dropped 3 bases and J dropped 2; count of bases not matched to a gene: 20. Germline assignment: CDR1 DFQATT and CDR2 SNEGSKA (reference sequence). The CDR3 DNA reads as TGCAGTGCTAGTCCCGGGGCAGGGGGCAAAACACCCCCACAAGAGACCCAGTACTTC. Amino acid sequence: CSASPGAGGKTPPQETQYF.

This clonotype occurred a few times. CDR3 protein: CASGWVGEGQETQYF. CDR3 in DNA: TGTGCCAGCGGTTGGGTAGGGGAGGGGCAAGAGACCCAGTACTTC. The chain employs TRBV27 and TRBJ2-5; 7 nucleotides match TRBD2. With V trimmed by 8 bases and J by 2 bases, 11 bases remained unmatched. The germline gives CDR1 MNHEY, CDR2 SMNVEV (reference sequence). The CDR3 length is 15 residues.

The chain is built from TRBV19 and TRBJ2-2; 8 nucleotides align to TRBD2. Germline CDR1 LNHDA, CDR2 SQIVND (reference sequence). The CDR3 contains 16 residues. Trimming at V came to 2 bases and at J to 0 bases, leaving 2 bases not matched to a gene. The CDR3 DNA sequence: TGTGCCAGTAGTATAAGCGGGGGACCGAACACCGGGGAGCTGTTTTTT. This gives the protein CASSISGGPNTGELFF.

This clonotype was counted ten times or more. The chain is built from TRBV7-9 and TRBJ2-3; 11 positions match TRBD2. The CDR3 extends over 18 amino acids. In germline, CDR1 is SEHNR, CDR2 FQNEAQ (reference sequence). The J segment lost 5 bases and the V segment lost 5 bases, leaving 15 bases of the junction unmatched. The CDR3 region is CASSPLGSTSGVLDTQYF. The CDR3 DNA sequence: TGTGCCAGCAGCCCCCTAGGGTCGACTAGCGGGGTACTAGATACGCAGTATTTT.

The chain uses TRBV19 and TRBJ1-5; no clear D. The CDR3 covers 15 residues. The V end was cut by 2 bases, the J end by 1 base, with 9 bases between. In germline, CDR1 is LNHDA, CDR2 SQIVND (reference sequence). DNA of the CDR3: TGTGCCAGTAGTATATGGGTTCTGAGCAATCAGCCCCAGCATTTT. Translating gives CASSIWVLSNQPQHF.

This clonotype was detected ten times or more. The chain combines TRBV5-4 with TRBJ1-1; D may be TRBD1 (5 bases). There are 13 residues in the CDR3. Trimming stripped 3 bases from V and 5 bases from J, with 11 bases between. CDR1 and CDR2 from the germline V gene are SGHNT and YYREEE (reference sequence). The CDR3 nucleotides are TGTGCCAGCAGCTACGGGGGTATGACTGAAGCTTTCTTT. Its translation is CASSYGGMTEAFF.

About this clonotype itself: It may be a read error: a sequence one base away is much more abundant. The chain recombines TRBV6-5 with TRBJ2-3; 9 positions match TRBD2. V lost 7 bases to trimming and J lost 2 bases; unmatched junction nucleotides: 7. This CDR3 region has 15 residues. Germline loops: CDR1 MNHEY, CDR2 SVGAGI. CDR3 in amino acids: CASTKAGGPTDTQYF. CDR3 DNA sequence: TGTGCCAGCACGAAGGCGGGAGGGCCCACAGATACGCAGTATTTT.

Concerning this clonotype: A much larger clone lies a single base off, so this may be a read error. The J gene is TRBJ2-3, the V gene TRBV5-3; tentative D call: TRBD2 (6 bases). TRBV5-3 is labeled an ORF, and its function is uncertain. The CDR3 spans 14 residues. The V end lost 10 bases, the J end lost 2 bases, and 17 bases lay between the germline ends. CDR3 sequence: CARSPSGDTDTQYF. CDR3 DNA sequence: TGTGCCCGCAGCCCGTCGGGGGACACAGATACGCAGTATTTT.

This clonotype occurred many times. The chain carries TRBV10-2 and TRBJ1-1; weak D call: TRBD1 (6 bases). This CDR3 has 17 amino acids. CDR1 and CDR2 (germline): WSHSY, SAAADI. Trimming removed 3 bases at V and 3 bases at J, with 20 bases between. CDR3 protein: CASSDEASTGPDTEAFF. Written as DNA, the CDR3 is TGCGCCAGCAGTGATGAGGCGTCAACAGGGCCGGACACTGAAGCTTTCTTT.